This is a list of T cell receptor beta chains from one sample in a study of cytomegalovirus exposure and HLA in healthy donors. TCRdb keeps only in-frame clones here, not all; method: immunoSEQ multiplex PCR. The data contain 95,000 to 150,000 clones, over 65% of them seen just once; the ten biggest clones take up approximately 4%. Sequenced sample: PBMCs. The source of these receptors is a man aged 40-50 years in good health and CMV-seropositive. Both conserved end residues are part of each CDR3. D genes are given only for firm matches. The size field is filled for only some rows; it gives once, few, many or a size class.

TRBV6-5,TRBJ1-1,.,.,CASSQTGVRGLVAFF,TGTGCCAGCAGCCAAACTGGGGTGAGGGGACTGGTAGCTTTCTTT
TRBV4-1,TRBJ2-7,TRBD2,few,CASSPGEGRPSYEQYF,TGCGCCAGCAGCCCCGGGGAGGGACGCCCTTCCTACGAGCAGTACTTC
TRBV11-2,TRBJ2-1,TRBD2,.,CASSPGLAGGPNNEQFF,TGTGCCAGCAGCCCCGGACTAGCGGGAGGGCCGAACAATGAGCAGTTCTTC
TRBV29-1,TRBJ1-1,.,.,CSGGQVNTEAFF,TGCAGCGGAGGGCAGGTGAACACTGAAGCTTTCTTT
TRBV7-9,TRBJ1-5,TRBD1,once,CASSLTGALSNQPQHF,TGTGCCAGCAGCCTGACAGGGGCATTAAGCAATCAGCCCCAGCATTTT
TRBV10-3,TRBJ2-1,TRBD2,once,CAMADSGGDYNEQFF,TGTGCCATGGCCGACAGCGGGGGCGATTACAATGAGCAGTTCTTC
TRBV2,TRBJ1-2,TRBD1,.,CAGSQGALGYTF,TGTGCCGGGTCACAGGGGGCGCTTGGCTACACCTTC
TRBV4-3,TRBJ2-7,.,.,CASSQGSSYEQYF,TGCGCCAGCAGCCAAGGGAGCTCCTACGAGCAGTACTTC
TRBV7-9,TRBJ2-5,.,.,CASSSSGETQYF,TGTGCCAGCAGCTCTTCAGGGGAAACCCAGTACTTC
TRBV28,TRBJ1-6,TRBD1,.,CASSPPGGQGAGNSPLHF,TGTGCCAGCAGTCCCCCCGGAGGACAGGGGGCTGGTAATTCACCCCTCCACTTT
TRBV6-1,TRBJ2-5,.,.,CASSGLAMAQETQYF,TGTGCCAGCAGTGGCCTAGCGATGGCTCAAGAGACCCAGTACTTC
TRBV4-2,TRBJ1-5,TRBD1,.,CASSQEGAHNQPQHF,TGTGCCAGCAGCCAGGAGGGGGCACACAATCAGCCCCAGCATTTT
TRBV19,TRBJ2-1,TRBD2,.,CASSINPLAGGATYNEQFF,TGTGCCAGTAGTATTAATCCCCTAGCGGGAGGGGCGACCTACAATGAGCAGTTCTTC
TRBV4-3,TRBJ2-1,TRBD1,.,CASSQVRSGQGSSYNEQFF,TGCGCCAGCAGCCAAGTGAGGAGCGGACAGGGTAGCTCCTACAATGAGCAGTTCTTC
TRBV5-4,TRBJ2-7,TRBD1,.,CASSLNRGKGEQYF,TGTGCCAGCAGCTTGAACAGGGGCAAGGGCGAGCAGTACTTC
TRBV11-2,TRBJ2-4,.,.,CASSSPDSLAKNIQYF,TGTGCCAGCAGCTCCCCGGACAGTCTAGCCAAAAACATTCAGTACTTC
TRBV19,TRBJ1-1,.,.,CATSSGTEAFF,TGTGCCACCTCGAGTGGCACTGAAGCTTTCTTT
TRBV7-2,TRBJ2-7,TRBD1,.,CASSLDGTGASYEQYF,TGTGCCAGCAGCTTAGACGGGACAGGGGCCTCCTACGAGCAGTACTTC
TRBV7-2,TRBJ1-5,.,.,CASSQTGSNQPQHF,TGTGCCAGCAGCCAGACAGGTAGCAATCAGCCCCAGCATTTT
TRBV5-8,TRBJ1-1,TRBD1,.,CASSLSGTGNTEAFF,TGTGCCAGCAGCTTGAGCGGGACAGGGAACACTGAAGCTTTCTTT
TRBV4-2,TRBJ2-7,.,few,CASTQTGNSYEQYF,TGTGCCAGCACCCAAACAGGAAACTCCTACGAGCAGTACTTC
TRBV6-5,TRBJ2-2,.,.,CASRSRPLNTGELFF,TGTGCCAGCAGATCCAGGCCTCTGAACACCGGGGAGCTGTTTTTT
TRBV7-2,TRBJ2-7,.,.,CASSLVTAGQASYEQYF,TGTGCCAGCAGCTTAGTAACAGCGGGACAGGCCTCCTACGAGCAGTACTTC
TRBV7-9,TRBJ2-5,TRBD2,.,CASSSTSGQETQYF,TGTGCCAGCAGTTCAACTAGCGGCCAAGAGACCCAGTACTTC
TRBV6-5,TRBJ1-2,TRBD1,.,CASNKLGTGGFGYTF,TGTGCCAGCAACAAATTGGGGACAGGGGGCTTTGGCTACACCTTC
TRBV9,TRBJ2-3,.,once,CASSVSPTGVMDTQYF,TGTGCCAGCAGCGTATCACCCACAGGAGTGATGGATACGCAGTATTTT
TRBV6-5,TRBJ2-6,.,.,CASSYSNRAGANVLTF,TGTGCCAGCAGTTACTCGAACAGGGCTGGGGCCAACGTCCTGACTTTC
TRBV27,TRBJ1-5,.,few,CASSPIGGVVSNQPQHF,TGTGCCAGCAGTCCCATCGGGGGGGTCGTGAGCAATCAGCCCCAGCATTTT
TRBV9,TRBJ2-7,.,once,CASSVGGSPYEQYF,TGTGCCAGCAGCGTAGGAGGATCCCCCTACGAGCAGTACTTC
TRBV13,TRBJ2-3,.,.,CASSLGGSTDTQYF,TGTGCCAGCAGCTTAGGCGGGAGCACAGATACGCAGTATTTT
TRBV4-2,TRBJ2-5,TRBD2,few,CASSQSLGTSGYQETQYF,TGTGCCAGCAGCCAGTCCCTTGGGACTAGCGGGTACCAAGAGACCCAGTACTTC
TRBV2,TRBJ2-3,TRBD1,.,CASSERAGGDTQYF,TGTGCCAGCAGTGAACGGGCAGGGGGAGATACGCAGTATTTT
TRBV5-1,TRBJ1-2,TRBD1,.,CASSPRTGASINYGYTF,TGCGCCAGCAGCCCAAGGACAGGGGCATCTATTAACTATGGCTACACCTTC
TRBV7-2,TRBJ1-2,.,.,CASSLGTGGLNGYTF,TGTGCCAGCAGCTTAGGGACGGGGGGGTTAAATGGCTACACCTTC
TRBV5-5,TRBJ1-5,.,.,CAGSAAGGNQPQHF,TGTGCCGGCAGCGCGGCAGGGGGCAATCAGCCCCAGCATTTT
TRBV30,TRBJ2-1,.,few,CAWSATGSSYNEQFF,TGTGCCTGGAGTGCTACAGGTAGCTCCTACAATGAGCAGTTCTTC
TRBV19,TRBJ2-1,TRBD2,.,CASSSPGGSISQEQFF,TGTGCCAGTAGTAGCCCCGGGGGGTCTATCTCTCAAGAGCAGTTCTTC
TRBV5-6,TRBJ1-5,.,.,CASSLTGVQPQHF,TGTGCCAGCAGCTTGACGGGGGTTCAGCCCCAGCATTTT
TRBV2,TRBJ1-2,.,.,CASSPGGSLGYTF,TGTGCCAGCAGCCCGGGGGGGAGCCTGGGCTACACCTTC
TRBV11-2,TRBJ1-6,.,.,CASGGTLRSPLHF,TGTGCCAGCGGCGGGACCCTCCGTTCCCCCCTCCACTTT
TRBV7-6,TRBJ2-7,TRBD1,.,CASSQRQGEEQYF,TGTGCCAGCAGCCAGCGACAGGGGGAAGAGCAGTACTTC
TRBV7-9,TRBJ2-1,TRBD1,.,CASSLSGQGASRRNNEQFF,TGTGCCAGCAGCCTCAGCGGACAGGGGGCGTCGAGGAGAAACAATGAGCAGTTCTTC
TRBV30,TRBJ1-3,.,.,CAYHSSGFGNTIYF,TGTGCCTATCACAGTTCTGGGTTCGGAAACACCATATATTTT
TRBV30,TRBJ1-2,.,.,CAWRTGGYYGYTF,TGTGCCTGGAGAACGGGGGGCTACTATGGCTACACCTTC
TRBV7-2,TRBJ2-2,TRBD2,.,CASSPQAGGPTGELFF,TGTGCCAGCAGCCCGCAAGCGGGAGGGCCCACCGGGGAGCTGTTTTTT
TRBV11-2,TRBJ2-7,TRBD1,once,CASSLGQSYEQYF,TGTGCCAGCAGCTTGGGACAGTCCTACGAGCAGTACTTC
TRBV5-4,TRBJ1-1,.,.,CASSLSNMNTEAFF,TGTGCCAGCAGCTTAAGTAACATGAACACTGAAGCTTTCTTT
TRBV6-1,TRBJ2-2,.,.,CASSEATRRGTGELFF,TGTGCCAGCAGTGAAGCTACGCGGCGGGGAACCGGGGAGCTGTTTTTT
TRBV19,TRBJ1-1,.,.,CASSISSRGRGTEAFF,TGTGCCAGTAGTATTTCCTCCAGGGGCCGGGGCACTGAAGCTTTCTTT
TRBV5-1,TRBJ1-5,TRBD1,.,CASSPTGTGNQPQHF,TGCGCCAGCAGTCCGACCGGGACAGGGAATCAGCCCCAGCATTTT
TRBV29-1,TRBJ2-1,.,.,CSVGPPPGSYYNEQFF,TGCAGCGTTGGTCCCCCCCCGGGAAGTTACTACAATGAGCAGTTCTTC